This passage covers 10 T cell receptor beta chains from one sample sequenced in a study of beta chain features in type 1 diabetes. Antigen specificity for these receptors is unknown. Findings of the study overall: Type 1 diabetes patients had moderately but significantly shorter TCRB CDR3s in all four CD4+ subsets.

Reverse transcription of all isolated RNA meant that expressed TCRB transcripts were sequenced. TCRdb's copy holds only in-frame clones and misses some; the assay was immunoSEQ multiplex PCR. The sample lists hundreds of thousands of clones, roughly an eighth occurring once. The sequenced sample consisted of naive CD4+ T cells from blood. The receptors originated from a man aged 18 to 30 with type 1 diabetes.

The chain joins TRBV28 to TRBJ2-3; 9 nucleotides match TRBD1. Germline loops: CDR1 MDHEN, CDR2 SYDVKM. With V trimmed by 5 bases and J by 4 bases, 10 bases remained unmatched. CDR3 length: 16 amino acids. CDR3 coding DNA: TGTGCCAGCAGTCCTCCGGGACAGGGACTTTCAGATACGCAGTATTTT. Translation: CASSPPGQGLSDTQYF.

This clone appeared a few times. The chain carries TRBV28 and TRBJ2-1, with 8 positions matching TRBD1. CDR1 is MDHEN, CDR2 SYDVKM, per germline. The CDR3 runs 16 residues. Trimming removed 7 bases from V and 0 bases from J; junction bases left unmatched: 8. This CDR3 reads CASIPADRVSYNEQFF. In DNA, the CDR3 is TGTGCCAGCATTCCAGCGGACAGGGTCTCCTACAATGAGCAGTTCTTC.

This clone was observed a few times. The chain couples TRBV5-1 to TRBJ2-7; D gene uncertain. Trimming left V 4 bases short and J 5 bases short, with 13 bases between. Germline assignment: CDR1 SGHRS and CDR2 YFSETQ. The CDR3 is made up of 13 amino acids. CDR3 loop: CASSPQGADEQYF. The CDR3 coding sequence is TGCGCCAGCAGCCCCCAAGGTGCGGACGAGCAGTACTTC.

The chain couples TRBV30 to TRBJ2-3; D uncertain. The CDR3 has 15 residues. The V end lost 2 bases, the J end lost 3 bases, and 15 bases lay between the germline ends. Germline CDR1 and CDR2: GTSNPN and SVGIG (reference sequence). DNA of the CDR3: TGTGCCTGGAGTACAGCACCAGTCTTAACAGATACGCAGTATTTT. Translation gives CAWSTAPVLTDTQYF.

This clone was found a few times. The J gene is TRBJ2-5, the V gene TRBV9; tentative D call: TRBD1 (5 bases). The CDR3 loop spans 15 amino acids. The V end was cut by 0 bases, the J end by 2 bases, with 11 bases between. CDR1 and CDR2 from the germline V gene are SGDLS and YYNGEE. CDR3 in amino acids: CASSVGPTAQETQYF. CDR3 nucleotide sequence: TGTGCCAGCAGCGTAGGGCCGACAGCTCAAGAGACCCAGTACTTC.

The rearrangement joins TRBV19 to TRBJ2-1, with TRBD2 matching 13 bases. V lost 6 bases to trimming and J lost 5 bases; unmatched junction nucleotides: 7. CDR1 and CDR2 from the germline V gene are LNHDA and SQIVND (reference sequence). CDR3 length equals 16 residues. The CDR3 spells CASSRGLAGVNNEQFF. In nucleotides, the CDR3 is TGTGCCAGTAGCCGAGGACTAGCGGGGGTAAACAATGAGCAGTTCTTC.

The genes are TRBV2 and TRBJ2-5; weak D call: TRBD2 (6 bases). Germline-derived CDR1 and CDR2 are SNHLY and FYNNEI. This CDR3 has 12 amino acids. Trimming cost V 6 bases and J 12 bases, with 17 bases left between them. DNA for the CDR3: TGTGCCAGCAGCGGGTCGCGGGGTCTCAAGTACTTC. Its protein product is CASSGSRGLKYF.

This clone was observed a handful of times. V and J are TRBV29-1 and TRBJ1-1, with 10 bases that match TRBD1. J gave up 10 bases and V 5 bases, and 4 bases lay outside the gene matches. Germline-derived CDR1 and CDR2 are SQVTM and ANQGSEA. The CDR3 runs to 11 residues. CDR3 sequence reads: CSVPRDRGAFF. CDR3 sequence (DNA): TGCAGCGTTCCCCGGGACAGGGGAGCTTTCTTT.

This clone turned up a few times. The V gene is TRBV4-2, the J gene TRBJ2-7; 9 bases map to TRBD1. CDR3 size: 16 residues. Trimming removed 1 base from V and 4 bases from J; junction bases left unmatched: 8. Germline loops: CDR1 LGHNA, CDR2 YNFKEQ. CDR3: CASSQVFGTGTYEQYF. For the CDR3, the DNA is TGTGCCAGCAGCCAAGTCTTCGGGACAGGGACGTACGAGCAGTACTTC.

This clone was detected a few times. V and J are TRBV13 and TRBJ1-5, with D possibly matching TRBD1 (6 bases). CDR1 is PRHDT, CDR2 FYEKMQ, per germline (reference sequence). Trimming shortened V by 6 bases and J by 2 bases, and 11 bases separated the two germline ends. The CDR3 sequence is 14 residues long. In DNA, the CDR3 is TGTGCCAGCAGGAGGGCAGGGGGCAATCAGCCCCAGCATTTT. Its translation is CASRRAGGNQPQHF.